These T cell receptor beta chains were read from a single sample in a study of early T cells in non-severe SARS-CoV-2 infection. TCRdb independently ran MiXCR on the 5' RACE reads; one entry per CDR3 protein. The data contain about 42,000 distinct CDR3 sequences, around 6.9% of them singletons. The source material was whole blood. The source is an adult who was a healthcare worker with PCR-confirmed SARS-CoV-2 infection or an uninfected control (not recorded which). Each CDR3 is given with its conserved first and last residue. A D gene is named only where the DNA matches it firmly. The size field is filled for only some rows; it gives once, few, many or a size class.

clone_size: NA; j_call: TRBJ2-7; d_call: NA; v_call: TRBV7-9; cdr3_nt: TGTGCCAGCAGCTTAGTTCCGCACGAGCAGTACTTC; cdr3_aa: CASSLVPHEQYF
clone_size: many; j_call: TRBJ2-2; d_call: NA; v_call: TRBV5-5; cdr3_nt: TGTGCCAGCAGCTTGGCCGTGGGCCTAGTCTCCGGGGAGCTGTTTTTT; cdr3_aa: CASSLAVGLVSGELFF
clone_size: many; j_call: TRBJ2-2; d_call: NA; v_call: TRBV11-2; cdr3_nt: TGTGCCAGCAGCTCCTCTGGGGACGGGGAGCTGTTTTTT; cdr3_aa: CASSSSGDGELFF
clone_size: many; j_call: TRBJ1-5; d_call: NA; v_call: TRBV6-5; cdr3_nt: TGTGCCAGCAGTTACTCGCGGGGGGCGAAGGATCAGCCCCAGCATTTT; cdr3_aa: CASSYSRGAKDQPQHF
clone_size: many; j_call: TRBJ1-1; d_call: NA; v_call: TRBV7-9; cdr3_nt: TGTGCCAGCAGCTTAAGGGGCGAGGTCACTGAAGCTTTCTTT; cdr3_aa: CASSLRGEVTEAFF
clone_size: few; j_call: TRBJ1-5; d_call: NA; v_call: TRBV6-6; cdr3_nt: TGTGCCAGCACCAGAGCGGATCAGCCCCAGCATTTT; cdr3_aa: CASTRADQPQHF
clone_size: medium-sized; j_call: TRBJ1-5; d_call: TRBD1; v_call: TRBV7-2; cdr3_nt: TGTGCCAGCAGCCCGACAGGGGACTTCAATCAGCCCCAGCATTTT; cdr3_aa: CASSPTGDFNQPQHF
clone_size: many; j_call: TRBJ2-1; d_call: NA; v_call: TRBV7-6; cdr3_nt: TGTGCCAGCAGCTTAGTTGCGGGGAGGACCTACAATGAGCAGTTCTTC; cdr3_aa: CASSLVAGRTYNEQFF
clone_size: NA; j_call: TRBJ2-2; d_call: NA; v_call: TRBV6-4; cdr3_nt: TGTGCCAGCAGTGCAGGGACTCCCGGGGAGCTGTTTTTT; cdr3_aa: CASSAGTPGELFF
clone_size: few; j_call: TRBJ2-3; d_call: TRBD2; v_call: TRBV11-3; cdr3_nt: TGTGCCAGCAGCCCCGGGACTAGCGGGGGACGCACAGATACGCAGTATTTT; cdr3_aa: CASSPGTSGGRTDTQYF
clone_size: many; j_call: TRBJ2-7; d_call: TRBD2; v_call: TRBV27; cdr3_nt: TGTGCCAGCAGTCTCGGGACTAGCGGGGACCGGGAGCAGTACTTC; cdr3_aa: CASSLGTSGDREQYF
clone_size: few; j_call: TRBJ1-2; d_call: NA; v_call: TRBV27; cdr3_nt: TGTGCCAGCAGTTTACAGGGGTCTCATGGCTACACCTTC; cdr3_aa: CASSLQGSHGYTF
clone_size: many; j_call: TRBJ2-7; d_call: NA; v_call: TRBV19; cdr3_nt: TGTGCCAGTAGTGCGCCCGGGATCTACGAGCAGTACTTC; cdr3_aa: CASSAPGIYEQYF
clone_size: NA; j_call: TRBJ2-1; d_call: NA; v_call: TRBV7-8; cdr3_nt: TGTGCCAGCACTGCGAACTACAATGAGCAGTTCTTC; cdr3_aa: CASTANYNEQFF
clone_size: NA; j_call: TRBJ1-6; d_call: NA; v_call: TRBV18; cdr3_nt: TGTGCCAGCTCACCGCGGGACTCCAATTCACCCCTCCACTTT; cdr3_aa: CASSPRDSNSPLHF
clone_size: many; j_call: TRBJ1-5; d_call: NA; v_call: TRBV2; cdr3_nt: TGTGCCAGCAGTGAAGGGGGGATTTTTCAGCCCCAGCATTTT; cdr3_aa: CASSEGGIFQPQHF
clone_size: many; j_call: TRBJ2-1; d_call: NA; v_call: TRBV19; cdr3_nt: TGTGCCAGTAGTACTCAACAGGGAACTGAGCAGTTCTTC; cdr3_aa: CASSTQQGTEQFF
clone_size: few; j_call: TRBJ1-2; d_call: TRBD1; v_call: TRBV5-4; cdr3_nt: TGTGCCAGCAGCTTGGGCCCGGGACAGGGTAACTATGGCTACACCTTC; cdr3_aa: CASSLGPGQGNYGYTF
clone_size: NA; j_call: TRBJ2-1; d_call: NA; v_call: TRBV10-1; cdr3_nt: TGCGCCAGCAGTGGCGACCCAGGGGCTGAGCAGTTCTTC; cdr3_aa: CASSGDPGAEQFF
clone_size: NA; j_call: TRBJ2-3; d_call: TRBD1; v_call: TRBV11-2; cdr3_nt: TGTGCCAGCAGCACCTGGGACAGGGGGACAGATACGCAGTATTTT; cdr3_aa: CASSTWDRGTDTQYF
clone_size: many; j_call: TRBJ1-2; d_call: TRBD1; v_call: TRBV6-5; cdr3_nt: TGTGCCAGCAGTTACTCGGCAGGGGGAGGTTATGGCTACACCTTC; cdr3_aa: CASSYSAGGGYGYTF
clone_size: few; j_call: TRBJ2-5; d_call: NA; v_call: TRBV12-3/TRBV12-4; cdr3_nt: TGTGCCAGCAGCCGTACCACAGGGTTGAAGACCCAGTACTTC; cdr3_aa: CASSRTTGLKTQYF
clone_size: NA; j_call: TRBJ2-3; d_call: TRBD2; v_call: TRBV11-2; cdr3_nt: TGTGCCAGCATCGAGCGGGGGCCACGGGATACGCAGTATTTT; cdr3_aa: CASIERGPRDTQYF
clone_size: many; j_call: TRBJ2-4; d_call: TRBD2; v_call: TRBV19; cdr3_nt: TGTGCCAGTAGTTCTAGCGGGGGGGGCCGAAACATTCAGTACTTC; cdr3_aa: CASSSSGGGRNIQYF
clone_size: few; j_call: TRBJ1-2; d_call: NA; v_call: TRBV9; cdr3_nt: TGTGCCAGCAGCTCCTACTCTGCGACAGCGAATGGCTACACCTTC; cdr3_aa: CASSSYSATANGYTF
clone_size: many; j_call: TRBJ2-2; d_call: NA; v_call: TRBV7-6; cdr3_nt: TGTGCCAGCAGCCCTTTAACGAACACCGGGGAGCTGTTTTTT; cdr3_aa: CASSPLTNTGELFF
clone_size: few; j_call: TRBJ2-7; d_call: TRBD2; v_call: TRBV11-2; cdr3_nt: TGTGCCAGCAGCTTAGGTGGGACTAGCGGGGGCGAGCAGTACTTC; cdr3_aa: CASSLGGTSGGEQYF
clone_size: few; j_call: TRBJ1-1; d_call: NA; v_call: TRBV24-1; cdr3_nt: TGTGCCACCAGTGACGTTAGTAATACAGGAGATAAAGCTTTCTTT; cdr3_aa: CATSDVSNTGDKAFF
clone_size: NA; j_call: TRBJ2-4; d_call: NA; v_call: TRBV28; cdr3_nt: TGTGCCAGCAGAGGGGGCACGGGGGGGCCGTACATTCAGTACTTC; cdr3_aa: CASRGGTGGPYIQYF
clone_size: many; j_call: TRBJ2-2; d_call: TRBD2; v_call: TRBV3-1; cdr3_nt: TGTGCCAGCAGATCACTACTAGCGGGGGCTCACACCGGGGAGCTGTTTTTT; cdr3_aa: CASRSLLAGAHTGELFF
clone_size: few; j_call: TRBJ2-7; d_call: TRBD2; v_call: TRBV7-2; cdr3_nt: TGTGCCAGCAGCTTAGCCGGGACTATCTACGAGCAGTACTTC; cdr3_aa: CASSLAGTIYEQYF
clone_size: NA; j_call: TRBJ1-3; d_call: TRBD1; v_call: TRBV20-1; cdr3_nt: TGCAGTGCTACAGGACAGGGCGGCTCTGGAAACACCATATATTTT; cdr3_aa: CSATGQGGSGNTIYF
clone_size: NA; j_call: TRBJ1-6; d_call: TRBD1; v_call: TRBV9; cdr3_nt: TGTGCCAGCAGCACAGGGGGCCTTTCACCCCTCCACTTT; cdr3_aa: CASSTGGLSPLHF
clone_size: few; j_call: TRBJ1-1; d_call: TRBD1; v_call: TRBV7-2; cdr3_nt: TGTGCCAGCAGCCCCGGGACAGGAGTGGAAGCTTTCTTT; cdr3_aa: CASSPGTGVEAFF
clone_size: few; j_call: TRBJ2-5; d_call: TRBD2; v_call: TRBV6-2/TRBV6-3; cdr3_nt: TGTGCCAGCGTTGAGCGGGGCTACCAAGAGACCCAGTACTTC; cdr3_aa: CASVERGYQETQYF
clone_size: NA; j_call: TRBJ2-7; d_call: TRBD2; v_call: TRBV28; cdr3_nt: TGTGCCAGCCTTCCAGCGGGGATCTCCTACGAGCAGTACTTC; cdr3_aa: CASLPAGISYEQYF
clone_size: many; j_call: TRBJ2-2; d_call: TRBD1; v_call: TRBV20-1; cdr3_nt: TGCAGTGCTCAAATAGGGGGCAGAGGCGACACCGGGGAGCTGTTTTTT; cdr3_aa: CSAQIGGRGDTGELFF
clone_size: many; j_call: TRBJ2-6; d_call: NA; v_call: TRBV29-1; cdr3_nt: TGCAGCGTTGCGGGGGCCATCAGCTCTGGGGCCAACGTCCTGACTTTC; cdr3_aa: CSVAGAISSGANVLTF
clone_size: NA; j_call: TRBJ2-2; d_call: TRBD2; v_call: TRBV29-1; cdr3_nt: TGCAGCGTTGCGAGGGAGGGCGGGGAGCTGTTTTTT; cdr3_aa: CSVAREGGELFF
clone_size: medium-sized; j_call: TRBJ2-6; d_call: NA; v_call: TRBV5-4; cdr3_nt: TGTGCCAGCAGCCTCTCTGGGGCCAACGTCCTGACTTTC; cdr3_aa: CASSLSGANVLTF
clone_size: many; j_call: TRBJ2-7; d_call: NA; v_call: TRBV11-2; cdr3_nt: TGTGCCAGCAGCCCCTTACTCAACTCCTACGAGCAGTACTTC; cdr3_aa: CASSPLLNSYEQYF
clone_size: many; j_call: TRBJ2-3; d_call: NA; v_call: TRBV20-1; cdr3_nt: TGCAGTGCTAAACTAGTTCAGGCAGATACGCAGTATTTT; cdr3_aa: CSAKLVQADTQYF
clone_size: NA; j_call: TRBJ1-1; d_call: NA; v_call: TRBV12-3/TRBV12-4; cdr3_nt: TGTGCCAGCAGTTTAGTACCTGGGACTGAAGCTTTCTTT; cdr3_aa: CASSLVPGTEAFF
clone_size: few; j_call: TRBJ2-6; d_call: TRBD1; v_call: TRBV3-1; cdr3_nt: TGTGCCAGCAGACGCTCCGGGACAGCCGTCTCTGGGGCCAACGTCCTGACTTTC; cdr3_aa: CASRRSGTAVSGANVLTF
clone_size: NA; j_call: TRBJ2-2; d_call: NA; v_call: TRBV12-3/TRBV12-4; cdr3_nt: TGTGCCAGCAGCAAGACACCCGTCGCGGGGGAGCTGTTTTTT; cdr3_aa: CASSKTPVAGELFF
clone_size: NA; j_call: TRBJ2-7; d_call: NA; v_call: TRBV27; cdr3_nt: TGTGCCAGCAGTACGACCTCAACCCCCTACGAGCAGTACTTC; cdr3_aa: CASSTTSTPYEQYF
clone_size: NA; j_call: TRBJ2-7; d_call: TRBD1; v_call: TRBV7-2; cdr3_nt: TGTGCCAGCAGCTTACATGGGACAGGGGACTACGAGCAGTACTTC; cdr3_aa: CASSLHGTGDYEQYF
clone_size: many; j_call: TRBJ1-5; d_call: NA; v_call: TRBV19; cdr3_nt: TGTGCCAGTAGTACCCAGGGTAATCAGCCCCAGCATTTT; cdr3_aa: CASSTQGNQPQHF
clone_size: NA; j_call: TRBJ1-1; d_call: NA; v_call: TRBV13; cdr3_nt: TGTGCCAGCAGCTTATACAGGAACACTGAAGCTTTCTTT; cdr3_aa: CASSLYRNTEAFF
clone_size: NA; j_call: TRBJ1-1; d_call: TRBD1; v_call: TRBV7-9; cdr3_nt: TGTGCCAGCAGCTTAGCCTATGGGACAGGGAACACTGAAGCTTTCTTT; cdr3_aa: CASSLAYGTGNTEAFF
clone_size: NA; j_call: TRBJ1-1; d_call: NA; v_call: TRBV21-1; cdr3_nt: TGTGCCAGCAGCAAAGTGGTCAGGGAGAACACTGAAGCTTTCTTT; cdr3_aa: CASSKVVRENTEAFF